This is a list of T cell receptor beta chains from one sample in a study of blood T cell repertoires in COVID-19. TCRdb keeps only in-frame clones here, not all; method: immunoSEQ multiplex PCR. The sample lists 15,000 or so clones; 80% to 90% were seen once. Sequenced sample: peripheral blood. These receptors were obtained from a man aged 50 to 59 with active COVID-19. CDR3s include the opening cysteine and the closing phenylalanine or tryptophan. A D gene is named only where the DNA matches it firmly. The size field is filled for only some rows; it gives once, few, many or a size class.

clone_size j_call d_call v_call cdr3_aa cdr3_nt
few TRBJ1-1 TRBD1 TRBV5-1 CASSFRRTGVNTEAFF TGCGCCAGCAGCTTCCGGAGGACAGGGGTGAACACTGAAGCTTTCTTT
- TRBJ1-1 - TRBV18 CASSPTVNTEAFF TGTGCCAGCTCACCGACAGTGAACACTGAAGCTTTCTTT
once TRBJ2-5 - TRBV7-2 CASSVRVQETQYF TGTGCCAGCAGCGTCCGGGTTCAAGAGACCCAGTACTTC
- TRBJ2-1 TRBD2 TRBV6-2/TRBV6-3 CASSSGRSFGDEQFF TGTGCCAGCAGCAGCGGGAGGTCTTTTGGGGATGAGCAGTTCTTC
- TRBJ2-7 - TRBV2 CASSEARGYEQYF TGTGCCAGCAGTGAAGCGCGGGGATACGAGCAGTACTTC
- TRBJ2-1 - TRBV5-1 CASSPPGSSYNEQFF TGCGCCAGCAGCCCCCCGGGAAGCTCCTACAATGAGCAGTTCTTC
- TRBJ2-5 - TRBV21-1 CARPGLAGGPEETQYF TGTGCCAGACCGGGACTAGCGGGAGGGCCGGAAGAGACCCAGTACTTC
- TRBJ1-2 TRBD1 TRBV10-3 CAISLGQGDYGYTF TGTGCCATCAGTCTGGGACAGGGCGACTATGGCTACACCTTC
once TRBJ1-1 - TRBV28 CASSLSEGETEAFF TGTGCCAGCAGTTTATCGGAGGGAGAGACTGAAGCTTTCTTT
- TRBJ2-3 TRBD1 TRBV5-1 CASSLEGAFGTDTQYF TGCGCCAGCAGCTTAGAGGGGGCATTCGGCACAGATACGCAGTATTTT
- TRBJ2-5 - TRBV7-9 CASSREWVQETQYF TGTGCCAGCAGCCGGGAATGGGTCCAAGAGACCCAGTACTTC
- TRBJ2-1 - TRBV5-4 CASSLRSNEQFF TGTGCCAGCAGCTTACGGAGCAATGAGCAGTTCTTC
- TRBJ2-1 TRBD2 TRBV7-3 CASSLALAGVGEQFF TGTGCCAGCAGCTTGGCTCTCGCGGGAGTGGGTGAGCAGTTCTTC
- TRBJ2-5 TRBD2 TRBV7-2 CASSPGLAGMETQYF TGTGCCAGCAGCCCCGGACTAGCGGGAATGGAGACCCAGTACTTC
- TRBJ2-2 - TRBV7-2 CASSSRMDTGELFF TGTGCCAGCAGCTCTAGGATGGACACCGGGGAGCTGTTTTTT
- TRBJ2-5 - TRBV14 CASSPGGTLYETQYF TGTGCCAGCAGCCCGGGCGGGACCCTCTACGAGACCCAGTACTTC
- TRBJ1-4 - TRBV5-1 CASSLEGGRFEKLFF TGCGCCAGCAGCTTGGAGGGGGGGAGATTTGAAAAACTGTTTTTT
- TRBJ2-1 TRBD1 TRBV19 CASSNRDSDYNEQFF TGTGCCAGTAGTAACCGGGACAGCGATTACAATGAGCAGTTCTTC
- TRBJ2-1 TRBD2 TRBV4-2 CASSQGTGTSGSLDEQFF TGTGCCAGCAGCCAAGGGACTGGGACTAGCGGGAGTCTCGATGAGCAGTTCTTC
- TRBJ1-3 TRBD1 TRBV27 CASSPGQGKSGNTIYF TGTGCCAGCAGTCCGGGACAGGGGAAGTCTGGAAACACCATATATTTT
- TRBJ1-2 TRBD1 TRBV6-2/TRBV6-3 CASSYSLQQGIHYGYTF TGTGCCAGCAGTTACTCATTGCAACAGGGGATACACTATGGCTACACCTTC
few TRBJ2-7 TRBD2 TRBV11-3 CASSLVGTSGRASEQYF TGTGCCAGCAGCTTAGTCGGGACTAGCGGGAGGGCCTCCGAGCAGTACTTC
- TRBJ1-5 - TRBV18 CASSPKEYQPQHF TGTGCCAGCTCTCCCAAAGAGTATCAGCCCCAGCATTTT